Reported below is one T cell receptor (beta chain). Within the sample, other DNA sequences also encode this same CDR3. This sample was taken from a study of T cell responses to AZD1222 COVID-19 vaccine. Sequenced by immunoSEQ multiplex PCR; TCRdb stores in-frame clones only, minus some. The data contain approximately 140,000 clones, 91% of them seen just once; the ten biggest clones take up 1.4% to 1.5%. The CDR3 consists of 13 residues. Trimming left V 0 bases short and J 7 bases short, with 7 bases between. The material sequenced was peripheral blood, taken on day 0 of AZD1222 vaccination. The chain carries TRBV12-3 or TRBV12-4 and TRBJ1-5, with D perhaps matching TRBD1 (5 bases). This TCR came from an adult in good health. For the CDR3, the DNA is TGTGCCAGCAGTTTAGCTGGGGGGCAGCCCCAGCATTTT. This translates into CASSLAGGQPQHF.